Below, 3 T cell receptor beta chains from the same sample are listed, as sequenced in a study of OX40 agonist ivuxolimab in advanced cancers. Clones were read by immunoSEQ multiplex PCR, and TCRdb kept only the in-frame ones, dropping some. The sample holds 35,000 to 50,000 clones, about 90% seen once. Sample: CD4+ or CD8+ T cells sorted from blood, taken in a trial of the OX40 agonist ivuxolimab. The receptors come from an adult with an advanced solid tumor such as melanoma, head and neck, liver or kidney cancer.

V and J are TRBV25-1 and TRBJ2-7, with D perhaps being TRBD1 or TRBD2 (5 bases each). Germline V gives CDR1 MGHDK, CDR2 SYGVNS. Trimming took off 6 bases at V and 4 bases at J, with 13 bases between the two ends. There are 13 residues in the CDR3. The DNA of the CDR3 is TGTGCCAGCAGCGGGACGCAAGGTTACGAGCAGTACTTC. Its translation is CASSGTQGYEQYF.

The chain is built from TRBV5-4 and TRBJ2-5, with 10 bases identical to TRBD2. V trimming: 1 base; J trimming: 5 bases; junction bases outside the gene matches: 5. Germline loops: CDR1 SGHNT, CDR2 YYREEE (reference sequence). CDR3 length equals 15 residues. Here the CDR3 DNA reads TGTGCCAGCAGCTTGTTAGCGGGAGGCACCGAGACCCAGTACTTC. Its protein product is CASSLLAGGTETQYF.

The CDR3 coding sequence is TGCGCCAGCAGTGGCGGGACCACAGATACGCAGTATTTT. It specifies CASSGGTTDTQYF. The rearrangement joins TRBV5-1 to TRBJ2-3, with D possibly being TRBD2 (6 bases). The CDR3 has 13 amino acids. Trimming stripped 5 bases from V and 2 bases from J, with 9 bases between. Germline CDR1 SGHRS, CDR2 YFSETQ.